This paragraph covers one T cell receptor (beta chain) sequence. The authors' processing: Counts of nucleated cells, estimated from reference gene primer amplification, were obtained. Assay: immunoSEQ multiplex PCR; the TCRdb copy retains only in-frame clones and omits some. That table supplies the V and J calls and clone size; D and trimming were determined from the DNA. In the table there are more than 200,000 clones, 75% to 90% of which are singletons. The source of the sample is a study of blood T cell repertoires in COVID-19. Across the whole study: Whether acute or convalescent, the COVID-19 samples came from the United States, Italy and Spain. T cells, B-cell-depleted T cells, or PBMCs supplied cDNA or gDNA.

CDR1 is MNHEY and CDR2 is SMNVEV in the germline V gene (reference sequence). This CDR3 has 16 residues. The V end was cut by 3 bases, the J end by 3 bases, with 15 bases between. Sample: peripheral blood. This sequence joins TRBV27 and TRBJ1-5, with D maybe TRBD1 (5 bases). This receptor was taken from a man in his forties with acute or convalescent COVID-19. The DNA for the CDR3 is TGTGCCAGCAGTTTGTCCAGGGCATTAGTCAATCAGCCCCAGCATTTT. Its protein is CASSLSRALVNQPQHF.